This entry is about one T cell receptor beta chain. The data derive from a study of control samples from healthy donors and cancer patients. Germline V CDR1 and CDR2: SGHNT, YYREEE (reference sequence). The V end was cut by 4 bases, the J end by 9 bases, with 17 bases between. The CDR3 is 14 amino acids. Repertoires were generated with immunoSEQ multiplex PCR, while TCRdb's copy carries only in-frame clones and drops some. The sample includes about 130,000 clones, 90% of them seen just once. The specimen was blood. V usage is TRBV5-4 and J usage is TRBJ2-4; possible D gene TRBD2, 6 bases. This clonotype originated in a man in his forties or fifties in good health. The CDR3 region is CASSPGLAGSIQYF. The CDR3 DNA sequence: TGTGCCAGCAGCCCGGGGCTCGCCGGGAGCATTCAGTACTTC.